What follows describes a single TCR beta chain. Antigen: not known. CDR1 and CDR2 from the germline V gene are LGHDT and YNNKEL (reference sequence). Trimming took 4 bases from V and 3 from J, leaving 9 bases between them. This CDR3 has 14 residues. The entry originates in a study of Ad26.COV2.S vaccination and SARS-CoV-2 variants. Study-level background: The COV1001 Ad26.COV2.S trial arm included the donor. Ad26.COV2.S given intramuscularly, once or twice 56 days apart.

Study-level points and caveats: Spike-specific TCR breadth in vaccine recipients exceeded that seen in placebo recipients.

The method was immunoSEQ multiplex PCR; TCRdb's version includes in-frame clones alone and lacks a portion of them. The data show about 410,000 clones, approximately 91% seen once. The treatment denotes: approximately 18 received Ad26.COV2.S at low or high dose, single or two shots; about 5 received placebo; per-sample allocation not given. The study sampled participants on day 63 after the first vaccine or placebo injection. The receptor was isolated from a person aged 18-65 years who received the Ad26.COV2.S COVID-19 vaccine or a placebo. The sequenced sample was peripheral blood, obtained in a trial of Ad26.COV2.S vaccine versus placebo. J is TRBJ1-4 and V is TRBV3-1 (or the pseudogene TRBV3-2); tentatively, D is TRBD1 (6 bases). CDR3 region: CASSPGQPNEKLFF. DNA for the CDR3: TGTGCCAGCAGCCCCGGACAGCCTAATGAAAAACTGTTTTTT.